This T cell receptor beta chain was recovered during a study of tissue T cells after allogeneic stem cell transplantation. The study's findings and limits: Shared clones across patients were few; motif clustering revealed tissue-specific shared signatures. Anatomically similar tissues had similar TCR repertoires within each patient. Only a limited share of tissue TCRs appeared in blood or spleen.

In germline, CDR1 is KGHPV, CDR2 FQNQEV (reference sequence). The CDR3 length is 14 residues. Trimming cost V 4 bases and J 1 base; bases outside gene matches: 3. The assay was immunoSEQ multiplex PCR, and TCRdb's table has in-frame clones only and misses some. The sample yields roughly 5,400 clones, 40% seen once. The time point was: mouse harvest day 14 after allogeneic transplant. Each mouse received 10^7 T-cell-depleted marrow cells plus 10^6 splenic CD5+ T cells by tail vein. Mice had MHC-mismatched B6 into BALB/c GVHD, sampled day 7 or 14. Points on this clone: As yet, its antigen is unknown. Germline and genes: mouse. From the germline J gene comes the end of the CDR3, since the read stops 1 residue before it.

The receptor was isolated from a female BALB/c mouse given C57BL/6 T cells with graft-versus-host disease after an allogeneic hematopoietic cell transplant. The specimen was gut tissue. The genes are TRBV26 and TRBJ2-7, with 8 positions matching TRBD2. This CDR3 reads CASSRDWGSYEQYF. The sequenced CDR3 bases are TGTGCCAGCAGTCGAGACTGGGGTTCCTATGAACAGTAC.